These 16 T cell receptor beta chains share one sample of origin, sequenced in a study of blood T cell repertoires in COVID-19. TCRdb keeps only in-frame clones here, not all; method: immunoSEQ multiplex PCR. The table has tens of thousands of clones, approximately 90% seen once. The sequenced sample was peripheral blood. The receptors derive from a man aged 60-69 years with acute or convalescent COVID-19.

This clone came up once. The rearrangement links TRBV5-8 to TRBJ2-1; a weak D match, TRBD2 (6 bases). Germline V lookup: CDR1 SGHTS, CDR2 YDEGEE. The CDR3 sequence is 17 residues long. V was shortened by 4 bases and J by 7 bases, with 24 bases between the two germline ends. The DNA for the CDR3 is TGTGCCAGCAGCCCTTCAGTTTGGTCGGGAGCTGTAAATGAGCAGTTCTTC. It yields the protein CASSPSVWSGAVNEQFF. Based on the CDR3 plus reference TRBV5-8 and TRBJ2-1, the full variable domain is EAGVTQSPTHLIKTRGQQATLRCSPISGHTSVYWYQQALGLGLQFLLWYDEGEERNRGNFPPRFSGRQFPNYSSELNVNALELEDSALYLCASSPSVWSGAVNEQFFGPGTRLTVL.

CDR3: CSASGDRPYEQYF. The CDR3 DNA follows: TGCAGTGCTAGTGGGGACAGACCCTACGAGCAGTACTTC. The gene calls are TRBV20-1 and TRBJ2-7; the match to TRBD1 covers 7 bases. The CDR3 consists of 13 residues. V lost 3 bases, J lost 2 bases, and 4 bases stayed unmatched. The germline gives CDR1 DFQATT, CDR2 SNEGSKA (reference sequence).

The chain couples TRBV11-3 to TRBJ2-5; D is ambiguous. CDR3 size: 14 residues. The V and J ends lost 0 bases and 5 bases respectively, with 10 bases between them. CDR1 is SGHNT, CDR2 YENEEA, per germline. DNA for the CDR3: TGTGCCAGCAGCTTAGATTCGGAGTTGGAGACCCAGTACTTC. Translated, it gives CASSLDSELETQYF.

CDR3 protein: CASIRDSSYEQYF. The CDR3 DNA follows: TGTGCCAGCATCCGGGACTCTTCCTACGAGCAGTACTTC. This sequence joins TRBV6-6 and TRBJ2-7, with D possibly matching TRBD2 (6 bases). CDR3 length: 13 residues. V was pared by 7 bases and J by 1 base, with 11 bases between. Germline V lookup: CDR1 MNHNY, CDR2 SVGAGI (reference sequence).

V gene TRBV7-9 combines with J gene TRBJ2-7, with 7 nucleotides matching TRBD2. Germline trimming cut 3 bases from V and 2 bases from J; bases unmatched to any gene: 7. Germline V CDR1 and CDR2: SEHNR, FQNEAQ (reference sequence). This CDR3 spans 15 amino acids. In nucleotides, the CDR3 is TGTGCCAGCAGCTTCGCCGCGGGAGTGGCCTACGAGCAGTACTTC. Amino acids: CASSFAAGVAYEQYF.

V usage is TRBV5-1 and J usage is TRBJ2-7; TRBD1 matches at 7 bases. The CDR3 is made up of 14 amino acids. Trimming at V came to 6 bases and at J to 2 bases, leaving 8 bases not matched to a gene. Germline V lookup: CDR1 SGHRS, CDR2 YFSETQ. CDR3 sequence: CASTDRAKTYEQYF. The CDR3 DNA sequence: TGCGCCAGCACCGACAGGGCTAAGACCTACGAGCAGTACTTC.

The chain is built from TRBV11-2 and TRBJ2-5; 11 nucleotides align to TRBD1. Per the germline V gene, CDR1 is SGHAT and CDR2 is FQNNGV. Germline trimming cut 3 bases from V and 3 bases from J; bases unmatched to any gene: 6. The CDR3 loop spans 16 amino acids. The CDR3 nucleotides are TGTGCCAGCAGCTTTGGACAGGGGGCTGTAAAAGAGACCCAGTACTTC. Amino acids: CASSFGQGAVKETQYF.

As DNA, the CDR3 is TGTGCCAGCAGTGAAATGCCAGGGGGCACGAGCACCATATATTTT. Its protein is CASSEMPGGTSTIYF. The chain couples TRBV6-1 to TRBJ1-3; 8 bases align to TRBD1. The V and J ends lost 2 bases and 9 bases, in that order; junction bases with no gene match: 9. Germline values: CDR1 MNHNS, CDR2 SASEGT. There are 15 residues in the CDR3.

The chain combines TRBV14 with TRBJ2-1; D is unclear. The CDR3 has 14 amino acids. Germline V gene sequence: CDR1 SGHDN, CDR2 FVKESK. V lost 5 bases and J 4 bases, leaving 12 bases between the germline ends. CDR3 region: CASSRRVLYNEQFF. CDR3 coding DNA: TGTGCCAGCAGCAGACGGGTCCTTTACAATGAGCAGTTCTTC.

V is TRBV12-3 or TRBV12-4 and J is TRBJ1-5, with unresolved D. The CDR3 runs 13 residues. V was pared by 1 base and J by 4 bases, with 5 bases between. CDR3 in amino acids: CASSLGENQPQHF. The DNA for the CDR3 is TGTGCCAGCAGTTTAGGGGAGAATCAGCCCCAGCATTTT.

This clone was seen only once. This rearrangement joins TRBV29-1 to TRBJ2-1; D is possibly TRBD2 (6 bases). The CDR3 loop spans 14 amino acids. The germline V gene has CDR1 SQVTM and CDR2 ANQGSEA. Trimming removed 2 bases from V and 6 bases from J, with 14 bases in between. CDR3 sequence: CSVERSGLGNEQFF. In DNA form, the CDR3 reads TGCAGCGTTGAACGTAGCGGACTCGGCAATGAGCAGTTCTTC.

This rearrangement joins TRBV2 to TRBJ1-1; D unclear. Germline loops: CDR1 SNHLY, CDR2 FYNNEI. V shed 3 bases and J shed 2 bases, with 10 bases lying between them. The CDR3 has 14 amino acids. Written as DNA, the CDR3 is TGTGCCAGCAGTGACCGGGTCGTCAACACTGAAGCTTTCTTT. Translating it yields CASSDRVVNTEAFF.

This rearrangement joins TRBV7-9 to TRBJ2-3; 7 positions match TRBD2. The CDR3 has 14 amino acids. CDR1 and CDR2 from the germline V gene are SEHNR and FQNEAQ (reference sequence). The trim removed 5 bases at V and 11 bases at J, leaving 13 bases unmatched. This CDR3 reads CASSPSGVVFGQYF. The DNA for the CDR3 is TGTGCCAGCAGCCCGAGCGGGGTCGTTTTCGGGCAGTATTTT.

The gene calls are TRBV5-1 and TRBJ1-3; TRBD1 is a possible D gene (6 bases). V lost 4 bases, J lost 8 bases, and 16 bases lay in between. In germline, CDR1 is SGHRS, CDR2 YFSETQ. The length of the CDR3 is 14 residues. CDR3 region: CASSKGGTEHTIYF. DNA of the CDR3: TGCGCCAGCAGCAAGGGGGGGACGGAGCACACCATATATTTT.

This chain links TRBV5-1 with TRBJ2-7, with TRBD1 as a possible D gene (6 bases). Trimming removed 1 base at V and 0 bases at J, with 14 bases between. In germline, CDR1 is SGHRS, CDR2 YFSETQ. The CDR3 consists of 16 residues. CDR3 in amino acids: CASSLRSGQSSYEQYF. The CDR3 DNA follows: TGCGCCAGCAGCTTGCGGTCCGGACAGAGCTCCTACGAGCAGTACTTC.

This clone was detected once. The chain links TRBV5-1 to TRBJ2-3; D perhaps matches TRBD2 (7 bases). The V end was cut by 0 bases, the J end by 5 bases, with 19 bases between. CDR1 is SGHRS, CDR2 YFSETQ, per germline. The CDR3 consists of 17 residues. CDR3 sequence reads: CASSLAKGGGPIDTQYF. The CDR3 coding sequence is TGCGCCAGCAGCTTGGCCAAAGGGGGAGGGCCAATAGATACGCAGTATTTT. Drawing the rest from reference TRBV5-1 and TRBJ2-3, the complete variable domain is KAGVTQTPRYLIKTRGQQVTLSCSPISGHRSVSWYQQTPGQGLQFLFEYFSETQRNKGNFPGRFSGRQFSNSRSEMNVSTLELGDSALYLCASSLAKGGGPIDTQYFGPGTRLTVL.